The 14 T cell receptor beta chains presented below share a single source sample, sequenced in a study of neurological immune-mediated disorders (dated by TCRdb to about 2019). The library came from 5' RACE. The sample was run on an Illumina HiSeq 2500. Using fastp trimming at Q25 and MiXCR clonotype assembly, TCRdb reanalyzed the public sequencing data and kept in-frame beta chains. Each CDR3 protein gets just one entry, which takes the most common genes and DNA from the rows behind it. The sample data list under 70,000 distinct CDR3 sequences, and roughly 3% of these were observed just once. The ten largest clonotypes hold around 5.5% of the sample. Input material: PBMCs. These receptors were taken from a woman aged 45-60 years with multiple sclerosis.

This clonotype has more than one count but fewer than ten. The gene calls are TRBV20-1 and TRBJ1-2; D ambiguous. The germline V and J ends were trimmed by 3 bases and 1 base, with 12 bases remaining between them. The CDR3 consists of 14 residues. In germline, CDR1 is DFQATT, CDR2 SNEGSKA (reference sequence). DNA for the CDR3: TGCAGTGCTAGCCTGAGAGGTTATAACTATGGCTACACCTTC. It specifies CSASLRGYNYGYTF.

This clonotype was seen at least ten times. The chain links TRBV7-6 to TRBJ1-2; D is perhaps TRBD1 (6 bases). V was cut by 5 bases and J by 6 bases, with 16 bases left in between. CDR3 length equals 14 residues. Looked up from germline, CDR1 is SGHVS and CDR2 is FNYEAQ. The CDR3 nucleotides read TGTGCCAGCAGCGGAACCGGGACAACACATGGCTACACCTTC. Translated: CASSGTGTTHGYTF.

In this sample, this clonotype turned up many times. The junction shows a germline mismatch at one end, possibly a read error. The rearrangement uses TRBV7-7 and TRBJ2-2; perhaps TRBD2 as D (6 bases). The CDR3 spans 16 residues. Germline V gene sequence: CDR1 SSHAT, CDR2 FNYEAQ (reference sequence). The CDR3 here is CASSLEGGEATGELFF. In DNA, the CDR3 is TGTGCTAGCAGCTTAGAAGGCGGGGAGGCCACCGGGGAGCTGTTTTTT.

This clonotype was observed at least ten times. The genes are TRBV12-3 or TRBV12-4 and TRBJ2-1, with D possibly being TRBD2 (6 bases). This CDR3 spans 14 amino acids. The V gene lost 1 base and the J gene lost 12 bases, with 16 bases spanning the gap. CDR3 sequence reads: CASSLVAGLGGQFF. In DNA form, the CDR3 reads TGTGCCAGCAGTTTAGTCGCGGGGCTGGGGGGGCAGTTCTTC.

This clonotype showed up many times. The chain uses TRBV6-2 or TRBV6-3 and TRBJ1-6; TRBD1 agrees at 10 bases. Germline CDR1 reads MNHEY; CDR2 reads SVGEGT. The V segment lost 6 bases and the J segment 9 bases; nucleotides outside the gene matches: 11. The CDR3 loop spans 16 amino acids. This chain's CDR3 is CASRPRQGARSSPLHF. CDR3 in DNA: TGTGCCAGCAGACCGCGACAGGGGGCGCGTAGTTCACCCCTCCACTTT.

Ten or more counts support this clonotype. The CDR3 DNA follows: TGTGCCAGCAGCTCCGGGGGGACCGCCGGAACCGGGGAGCTGTTTTTT. Amino acids: CASSSGGTAGTGELFF. The V call is TRBV7-8, the J call TRBJ2-2, with TRBD2 identical over 7 bases. Germline values: CDR1 SGHVS, CDR2 FQNEAQ. The junction had 10 bases not matched to a gene; V was cut back by 4 bases and J by 5 bases. The CDR3 is 16 amino acids.

This clonotype was detected many times. The chain is built from TRBV7-2 and TRBJ2-3, with D perhaps matching TRBD2 (5 bases). Germline V CDR1 and CDR2: SGHTA, FQGNSA. V lost 6 bases to trimming and J lost 3 bases, with 19 bases between them. CDR3 size: 16 residues. CDR3 region: CASSTRLRAPTDTQYF. CDR3 bases: TGTGCCAGCAGTACCAGACTGCGGGCCCCGACAGATACGCAGTATTTT.

This clonotype was observed many times. This chain links TRBV11-3 with TRBJ2-5; D gene uncertain. Trimming took off 1 base at V and 5 bases at J, with 14 bases between the two ends. The length of the CDR3 is 15 residues. The germline gives CDR1 SGHNT, CDR2 YENEEA. CDR3 bases: TGTGCCAGCAGCTTAGGTGGTTACCCTGGGGAGACCCAGTACTTC. This sequence encodes CASSLGGYPGETQYF.

This clonotype was found many times. V gene TRBV7-9 combines with J gene TRBJ1-5; unclear D gene. The germline CDR1 and CDR2 sequences are SEHNR and FQNEAQ (reference sequence). Deletions cut 1 base from V and 7 bases from J, with 14 bases between. The CDR3 sequence is 15 residues long. Here the CDR3 reads CASSLDAVLGQPQHF. The CDR3 DNA reads as TGTGCCAGCAGCTTAGATGCGGTGCTTGGGCAGCCCCAGCATTTT.

This clonotype was found many times. The chain joins TRBV15 to TRBJ2-3, with TRBD2 matching 7 bases. CDR1 and CDR2 (germline): LNHNV, YYDKDF (reference sequence). With 8 bases clipped from V and 6 bases from J, the junction kept 8 bases outside the gene matches. The CDR3 loop spans 13 amino acids. Written as DNA, the CDR3 is TGTGCCACCCGGGAGGAAGGGCGGGATACGCAGTATTTT. Encoded protein: CATREEGRDTQYF.

This clonotype was detected only a few times. At one end the junction does not follow the germline gene, possibly because of a read error. The chain employs TRBV29-1 and TRBJ1-6, with a weak D call TRBD1 (6 bases). Germline lookup yields CDR1 SQVTM and CDR2 ANQGSEA. The CDR3 totals 13 residues. CDR3 in DNA: TGCAGCGTTGGGGCAGGGGATAATTCAACCCTCAACTTT. It translates to CSVGAGDNSTLNF. Complete variable domain (other parts from reference TRBV29-1 and TRBJ1-6): SAVISQKPSRDICQRGTSLTIQCQVDSQVTMMFWYRQQPGQSLTLIATANQGSEATYESGFVIDKFPISRPNLTFSTLTVSNMSPEDSSIYLCSVGAGDNSTLNFGNGTRLTVT.

Regarding this clonotype: Sequence at one end of the junction differs from germline and may be a read error. The gene calls are TRBV7-9 and TRBJ2-1, with 9 positions matching TRBD2. This CDR3 has 14 amino acids. CDR1 SEHNR and CDR2 FQNEAQ come from the germline V gene (reference sequence). CDR3 loop: CASSLAGRANEQFF. The CDR3 nucleotides read TGTGCCAGCAGCCTAGCGGGGAGGGCCAATGAGCAGTTCTTC.

This clonotype was seen many times. The chain couples TRBV6-5 to TRBJ2-5, with TRBD2 matching over 8 bases. V shed 7 bases, J shed 1 base, and the junction held 8 bases outside the gene matches. The CDR3 has 15 residues. CDR1 and CDR2 from the germline V gene are MNHEY and SVGAGI. Here the CDR3 DNA reads TGTGCCAGCACCCGGGGGGGGGGCCGCCAAGAGACCCAGTACTTC. It codes for CASTRGGGRQETQYF.

This clonotype was seen at least ten times. The J gene is TRBJ2-7, the V gene TRBV6-5; 10 bases match TRBD2. Trimming at V came to 6 bases and at J to 6 bases, leaving 11 bases not matched to a gene. Germline lookup yields CDR1 MNHEY and CDR2 SVGAGI. The CDR3 is 15 amino acids. CDR3: CASRPGGLASGEQYF. CDR3 bases: TGTGCCAGCAGGCCGGGGGGACTAGCGTCGGGCGAGCAGTACTTC.